This T cell receptor beta chain stems from a study of OX40 agonist ivuxolimab in advanced cancers. Study context: Six ivuxolimab dose levels, 0.01 to 10 mg/kg, were given intravenously every 2 weeks. Dose-escalation patients were diagnosed with hepatocellular carcinoma, melanoma, renal cell cancer or head and neck cancer.

Points on this clone: Antigen specificity is unknown.

Libraries were prepared by immunoSEQ multiplex PCR; TCRdb keeps only in-frame clonotypes and omits some of them. The data contain about 100,000 clones, nearly 90% of them singletons. Overall study findings and caveats: Expanded clones belonging to CD8+ T cells outnumbered, on average, those of CD4+.

In germline, CDR1 is LNHDA, CDR2 SQIVND (reference sequence). The CDR3 runs 13 residues. After removal of 7 bases from V and 7 bases from J, the junction contained 9 bases not matched to a gene. The chain carries TRBV19 and TRBJ1-2; 7 bases map to TRBD1. The receptor was derived from an adult with an advanced solid tumor such as melanoma, head and neck, liver or kidney cancer. The starting material was CD4+ or CD8+ T cells sorted from blood, obtained in a trial of the OX40 agonist ivuxolimab. The DNA of the CDR3 is TGTGCCAGTACCGTCGACAGGGCTGCTGGCTACACCTTC. Protein: CASTVDRAAGYTF.